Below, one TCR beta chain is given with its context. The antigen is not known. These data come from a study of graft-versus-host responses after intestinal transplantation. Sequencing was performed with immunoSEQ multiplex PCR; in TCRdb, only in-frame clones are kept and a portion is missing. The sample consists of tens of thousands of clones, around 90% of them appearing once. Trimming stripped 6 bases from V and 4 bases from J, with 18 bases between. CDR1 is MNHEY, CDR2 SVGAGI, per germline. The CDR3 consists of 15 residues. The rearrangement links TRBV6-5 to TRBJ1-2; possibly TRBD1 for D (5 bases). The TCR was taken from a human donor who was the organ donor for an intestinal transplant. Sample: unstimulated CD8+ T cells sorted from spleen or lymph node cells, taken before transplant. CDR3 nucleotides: TGTGCCAGCAGCCCATTTGGGGGAGCACTCTATGGCTACACCTTC. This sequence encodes CASSPFGGALYGYTF.